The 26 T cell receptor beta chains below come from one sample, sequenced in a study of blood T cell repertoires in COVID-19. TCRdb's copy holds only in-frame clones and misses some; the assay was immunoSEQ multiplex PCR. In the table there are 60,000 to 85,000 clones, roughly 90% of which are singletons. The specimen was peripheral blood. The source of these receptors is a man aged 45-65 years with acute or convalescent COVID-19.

In DNA, the CDR3 is TGTGCCTGGGCAGGGGTCTCCTATAATTCACCCCTCCACTTT. It specifies CAWAGVSYNSPLHF. The chain employs TRBV30 and TRBJ1-6; D is possibly TRBD1 (6 bases). Germline CDR1 is GTSNPN and CDR2 is SVGIG (reference sequence). Trimming stripped 5 bases from V and 0 bases from J, with 8 bases between. This CDR3 is 14 amino acids long.

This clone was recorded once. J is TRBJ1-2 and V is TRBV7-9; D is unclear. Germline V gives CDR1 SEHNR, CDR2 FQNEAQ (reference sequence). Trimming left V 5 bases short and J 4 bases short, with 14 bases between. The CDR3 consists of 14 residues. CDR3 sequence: CASSPREVFYGYTF. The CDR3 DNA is TGTGCCAGCAGCCCAAGGGAGGTTTTCTATGGCTACACCTTC.

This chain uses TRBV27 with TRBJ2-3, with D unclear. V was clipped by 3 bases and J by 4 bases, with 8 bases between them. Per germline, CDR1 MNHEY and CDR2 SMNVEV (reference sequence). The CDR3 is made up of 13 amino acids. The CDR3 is CASSLGLADTQYF. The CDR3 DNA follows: TGTGCCAGCAGTTTGGGCCTCGCAGATACGCAGTATTTT.

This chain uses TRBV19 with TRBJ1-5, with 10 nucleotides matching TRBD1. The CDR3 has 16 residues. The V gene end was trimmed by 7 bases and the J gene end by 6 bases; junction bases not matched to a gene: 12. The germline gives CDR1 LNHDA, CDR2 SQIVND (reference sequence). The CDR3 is CASNPTPGTGAQPQHF. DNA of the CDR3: TGTGCCAGTAACCCCACTCCAGGGACAGGGGCTCAGCCCCAGCATTTT.

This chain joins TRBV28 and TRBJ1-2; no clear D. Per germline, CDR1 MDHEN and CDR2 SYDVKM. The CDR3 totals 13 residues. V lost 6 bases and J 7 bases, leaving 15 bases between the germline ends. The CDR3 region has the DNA TGTGCCAGCAGCAGTCTTCGGCGGGTTGGCTACACCTTC. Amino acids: CASSSLRRVGYTF.

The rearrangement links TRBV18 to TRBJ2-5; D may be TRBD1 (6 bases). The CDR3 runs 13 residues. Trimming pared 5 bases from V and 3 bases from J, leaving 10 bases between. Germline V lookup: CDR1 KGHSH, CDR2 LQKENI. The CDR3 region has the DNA TGTGCCAGCTCAACCGGACAGAAAGAGACCCAGTACTTC. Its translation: CASSTGQKETQYF.

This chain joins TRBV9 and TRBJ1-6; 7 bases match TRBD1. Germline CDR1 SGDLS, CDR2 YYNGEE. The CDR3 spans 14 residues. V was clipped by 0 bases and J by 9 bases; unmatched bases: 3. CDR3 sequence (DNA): TGTGCCAGCAGCGTAGGGGACAGTGGTTCACCCCTCCACTTT. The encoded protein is CASSVGDSGSPLHF.

This CDR3 reads CASSRLADSEAFF. The CDR3 nucleotides read TGTGCCAGCAGCCGCCTAGCTGACTCTGAAGCTTTCTTT. The chain is built from TRBV3-1 (or the pseudogene TRBV3-2) and TRBJ1-1; D gene uncertain. The V end was cut by 4 bases, the J end by 6 bases, with 12 bases between. CDR1 LGHDT and CDR2 YNNKEL come from the germline V gene (reference sequence). This CDR3 has 13 residues.

CDR3 sequence reads: CASSETIIGETQYF. The CDR3 DNA is TGTGCCAGCAGTGAGACTATTATTGGGGAGACCCAGTACTTC. The V call is TRBV6-1, the J call TRBJ2-5; D may be TRBD2 (5 bases). The germline CDR1 and CDR2 sequences are MNHNS and SASEGT. V lost 3 bases, J lost 5 bases, and 13 bases lay in between. CDR3 size: 14 residues.

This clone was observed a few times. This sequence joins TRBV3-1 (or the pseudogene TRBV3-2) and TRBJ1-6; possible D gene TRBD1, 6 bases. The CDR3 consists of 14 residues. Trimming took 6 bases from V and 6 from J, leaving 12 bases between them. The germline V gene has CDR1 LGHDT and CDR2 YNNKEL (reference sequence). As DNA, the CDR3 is TGTGCCAGCAGAAACGGACAGTCTAATTCACCCCTCCACTTT. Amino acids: CASRNGQSNSPLHF.

CDR3 sequence (DNA): TGTGCCAGCAGCCTCAGGGTTATCAACGCCGGGGAGCTGTTTTTT. Its protein product is CASSLRVINAGELFF. V usage is TRBV3-1 (or the pseudogene TRBV3-2) and J usage is TRBJ2-2; weak D call: TRBD1 (5 bases). The germline gives CDR1 LGHDT, CDR2 YNNKEL (reference sequence). The V and J ends lost 4 bases and 6 bases respectively, with 15 bases between them. The CDR3 sequence is 15 residues long.

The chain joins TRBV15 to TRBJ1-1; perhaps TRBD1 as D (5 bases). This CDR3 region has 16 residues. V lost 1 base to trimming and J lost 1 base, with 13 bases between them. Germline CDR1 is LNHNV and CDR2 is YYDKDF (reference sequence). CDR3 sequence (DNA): TGTGCCACCAGCAGAGGGCTGGACAAGCCGAACACTGAAGCTTTCTTT. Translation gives CATSRGLDKPNTEAFF.

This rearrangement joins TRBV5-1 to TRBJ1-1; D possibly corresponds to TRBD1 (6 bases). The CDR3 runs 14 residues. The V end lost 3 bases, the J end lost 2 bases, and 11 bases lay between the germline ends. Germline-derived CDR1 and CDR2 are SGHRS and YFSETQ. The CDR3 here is CASSSYRANTEAFF. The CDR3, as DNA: TGCGCCAGCAGCTCATACAGGGCTAACACTGAAGCTTTCTTT. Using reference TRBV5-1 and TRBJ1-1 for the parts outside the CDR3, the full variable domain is KAGVTQTPRYLIKTRGQQVTLSCSPISGHRSVSWYQQTPGQGLQFLFEYFSETQRNKGNFPGRFSGRQFSNSRSEMNVSTLELGDSALYLCASSSYRANTEAFFGQGTRLTVV.

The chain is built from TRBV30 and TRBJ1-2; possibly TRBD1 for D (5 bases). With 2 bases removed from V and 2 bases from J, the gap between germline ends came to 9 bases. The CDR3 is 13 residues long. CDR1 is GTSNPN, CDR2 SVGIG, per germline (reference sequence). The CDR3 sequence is CAWSRGGNYGYTF. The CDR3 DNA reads TGTGCCTGGAGTCGGGGGGGAAACTATGGCTACACCTTC.

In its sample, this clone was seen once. CDR3 region: CASSLRVGELFF. The CDR3 DNA reads as TGTGCCAGCAGTTTACGGGTCGGGGAGCTGTTTTTT. The chain employs TRBV28 and TRBJ2-2, with no clear D. From germline, CDR1 is MDHEN and CDR2 SYDVKM. V was clipped by 2 bases and J by 7 bases, with 5 bases between them. The CDR3 runs to 12 residues.

The CDR3 nucleotides are TGTGCCAGCAGCGGGGGGGGAAGGCCCGGTGTGGACGAGCAGTACTTC. This translates into CASSGGGRPGVDEQYF. The genes are TRBV7-6 and TRBJ2-7; 7 bases map to TRBD2. The CDR3 has 16 residues. Germline V lookup: CDR1 SGHVS, CDR2 FNYEAQ. Trimming at V came to 5 bases and at J to 5 bases, leaving 15 bases not matched to a gene.

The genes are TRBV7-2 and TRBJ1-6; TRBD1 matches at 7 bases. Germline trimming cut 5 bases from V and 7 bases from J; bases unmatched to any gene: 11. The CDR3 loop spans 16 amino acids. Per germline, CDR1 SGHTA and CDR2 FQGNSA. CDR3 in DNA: TGTGCCAGCAGCCTCAGGACAGGCTTGGAGAATTCACCCCTCCACTTT. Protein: CASSLRTGLENSPLHF.

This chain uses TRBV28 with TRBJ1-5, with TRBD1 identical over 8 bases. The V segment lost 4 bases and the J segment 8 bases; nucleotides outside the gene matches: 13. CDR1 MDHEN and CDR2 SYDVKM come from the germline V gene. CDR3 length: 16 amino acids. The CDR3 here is CASSSPGTGLRKPQHF. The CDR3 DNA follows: TGTGCCAGCAGTTCACCAGGGACAGGTTTGAGAAAGCCCCAGCATTTT.

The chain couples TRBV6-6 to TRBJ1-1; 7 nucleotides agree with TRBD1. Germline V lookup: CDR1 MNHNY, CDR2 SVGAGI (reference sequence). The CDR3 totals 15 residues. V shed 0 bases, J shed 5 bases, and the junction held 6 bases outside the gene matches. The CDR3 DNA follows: TGTGCCAGCAGTTACTCAGGGGGCGGGAATACTGAAGCTTTCTTT. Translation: CASSYSGGGNTEAFF.

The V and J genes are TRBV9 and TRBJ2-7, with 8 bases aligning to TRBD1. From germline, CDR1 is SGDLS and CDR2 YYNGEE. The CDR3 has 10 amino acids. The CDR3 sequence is CANQQGVNSV. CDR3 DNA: TGTGCCAACCAACAGGGGGTGAACTCCGTC.

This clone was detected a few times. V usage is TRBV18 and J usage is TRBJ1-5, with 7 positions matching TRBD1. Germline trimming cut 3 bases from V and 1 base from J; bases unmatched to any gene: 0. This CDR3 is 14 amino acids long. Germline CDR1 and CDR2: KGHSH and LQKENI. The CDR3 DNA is TGTGCCAGCTCACCCAGGGGGAGCAATCAGCCCCAGCATTTT. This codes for CASSPRGSNQPQHF.

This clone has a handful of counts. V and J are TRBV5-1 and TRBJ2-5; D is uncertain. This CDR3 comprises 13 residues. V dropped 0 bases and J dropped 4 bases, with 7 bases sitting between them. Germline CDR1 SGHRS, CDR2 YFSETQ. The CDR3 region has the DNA TGCGCCAGCAGCTTGGGAAATAGAGAGACCCAGTACTTC. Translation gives CASSLGNRETQYF.

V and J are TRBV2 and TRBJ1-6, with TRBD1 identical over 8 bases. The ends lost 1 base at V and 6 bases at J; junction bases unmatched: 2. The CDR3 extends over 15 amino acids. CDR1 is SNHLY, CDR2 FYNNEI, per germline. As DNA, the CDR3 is TGTGCCAGCAGTGAAGGGACAGGGCGTAATTCACCCCTCCACTTT. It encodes CASSEGTGRNSPLHF.

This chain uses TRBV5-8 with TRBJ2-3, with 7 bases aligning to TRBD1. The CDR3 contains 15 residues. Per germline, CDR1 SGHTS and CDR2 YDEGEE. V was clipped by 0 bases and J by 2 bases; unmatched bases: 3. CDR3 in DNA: TGTGCCAGCAGCTTGGGGCAGGGGGACACAGATACGCAGTATTTT. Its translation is CASSLGQGDTDTQYF.

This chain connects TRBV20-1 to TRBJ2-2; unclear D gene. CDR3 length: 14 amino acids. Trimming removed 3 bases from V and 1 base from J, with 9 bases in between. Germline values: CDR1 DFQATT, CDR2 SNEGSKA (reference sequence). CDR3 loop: CSASFQENTGELFF. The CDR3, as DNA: TGCAGTGCTAGTTTCCAGGAGAACACCGGGGAGCTGTTTTTT.

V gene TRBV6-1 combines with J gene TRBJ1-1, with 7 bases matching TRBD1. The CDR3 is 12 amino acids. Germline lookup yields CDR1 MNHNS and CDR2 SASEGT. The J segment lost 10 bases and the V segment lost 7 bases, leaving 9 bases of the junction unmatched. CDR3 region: CASNQQGIGAFF. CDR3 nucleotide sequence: TGTGCCAGCAACCAACAGGGGATAGGAGCTTTCTTT.